What follows are 14 T cell receptor beta chains derived from one specimen sequenced in a study of T-cell memory formation after mild COVID-19. TCRdb called the 5' RACE reads again in MiXCR, with one record for every CDR3 protein. The table shows about 140,000 distinct CDR3 sequences, with about a fifth occurring only once. The sample was PBMCs or a T cell subset sorted from them (not recorded which). These receptors were obtained from an adult woman who had mild COVID-19 (a few samples of this study predate the infection). Cell type and time point are not known.

This chain links TRBV29-1 with TRBJ2-5, with D tentatively TRBD2 (5 bases). Deletions cut 2 bases from V and 5 bases from J, with 12 bases between. Germline lookup yields CDR1 SQVTM and CDR2 ANQGSEA. The CDR3 totals 13 residues. The CDR3 region is CSVERSLAETQYF. The CDR3 DNA reads TGCAGCGTTGAACGGAGCCTAGCCGAGACCCAGTACTTC.

V usage is TRBV12-3 or TRBV12-4 and J usage is TRBJ2-5; 7 bases are a match to TRBD1. V was pared by 5 bases and J by 5 bases, with 5 bases of the junction left unmatched. The CDR3 is 13 amino acids. CDR3 nucleotide sequence: TGTGCCAGCAGTCTGACAGGGCCGGAGACCCAGTACTTC. Encoded protein: CASSLTGPETQYF.

The V and J genes are TRBV4-1 and TRBJ2-5, with 8 bases aligning to TRBD1. The CDR3 has 16 amino acids. Germline CDR1 is MGHRA and CDR2 is YSYEKL. Germline trimming cut 0 bases from V and 7 bases from J; bases unmatched to any gene: 10. As DNA, the CDR3 is TGCGCCAGCAGCCAAGAAGACAGGGGCATGCTGTCGACCCAGTACTTC. Its translation: CASSQEDRGMLSTQYF.

This rearrangement joins TRBV6-5 to TRBJ1-6; 7 nucleotides match TRBD1. CDR3 size: 15 residues. The germline CDR1 and CDR2 sequences are MNHEY and SVGAGI. After removal of 0 bases from V and 7 bases from J, the junction contained 3 bases not matched to a gene. CDR3 DNA sequence: TGTGCCAGCAGTTACTCGCAGGGGGGGAATTCACCCCTCCACTTT. Translating gives CASSYSQGGNSPLHF.

This clonotype turned up a few times. The chain combines TRBV24-1 with TRBJ1-5; 8 bases fit TRBD1. Per the germline V gene, CDR1 is KGHDR and CDR2 is SFDVKD. Germline trimming cut 3 bases from V and 5 bases from J; bases unmatched to any gene: 2. The CDR3 is made up of 14 amino acids. The CDR3 reads CATSDRTGHQPQHF. As DNA, the CDR3 is TGTGCCACCAGTGATCGGACAGGGCATCAGCCCCAGCATTTT.

This clonotype was observed a few times. The CDR3 loop is CASSQETRTYNEQFF. The CDR3 nucleotides read TGCGCCAGCAGCCAAGAGACTAGGACCTACAATGAGCAGTTCTTC. This chain connects TRBV4-3 to TRBJ2-1, with D possibly TRBD2 on 6 matching bases. The length of the CDR3 is 15 residues. Germline V gene sequence: CDR1 LGHNA, CDR2 YSLEER. V dropped 0 bases and J dropped 2 bases, with 8 bases sitting between them.

The V and J genes are TRBV9 and TRBJ2-7; 10 bases are a match to TRBD2. CDR3 size: 16 residues. Per germline, CDR1 SGDLS and CDR2 YYNGEE. V lost 4 bases and J lost 3; bases outside the gene matches: 10. The CDR3 DNA sequence: TGTGCCAGCAGCTCCGGAGGGGCTAGCGGGAGCTACGAGCAGTACTTC. It specifies CASSSGGASGSYEQYF. The full variable domain, in which reference TRBV9 and TRBJ2-7 provide the parts outside the CDR3, is DSGVTQTPKHLITATGQRVTLRCSPRSGDLSVYWYQQSLDQGLQFLIQYYNGEERAKGNILERFSAQQFPDLHSELNLSSLELGDSALYFCASSSGGASGSYEQYFGPGTRLTVT.

This rearrangement joins TRBV18 to TRBJ2-5; D is perhaps TRBD1 (5 bases). The germline CDR1 and CDR2 sequences are KGHSH and LQKENI. V was trimmed by 2 bases and J by 1 base, leaving 8 bases between them. The CDR3 totals 14 residues. CDR3 coding DNA: TGTGCCAGCTCACCAGGGGCGATCCAAGAGACCCAGTACTTC. It is translated as CASSPGAIQETQYF.

The chain recombines TRBV6-6 with TRBJ1-2, with D maybe TRBD1 (6 bases). V was shortened by 2 bases and J by 3 bases, with 19 bases between the two germline ends. Germline V gives CDR1 MNHNY, CDR2 SVGAGI (reference sequence). CDR3 length: 17 residues. CDR3 DNA sequence: TGTGCCAGCAGTTACATGGCAGGGGCCGGTCTACACTATGGCTACACCTTC. Amino acid sequence: CASSYMAGAGLHYGYTF.

Concerning this clonotype: A read error may be the cause here, since a much bigger clone is one base away. The V gene is TRBV18, the J gene TRBJ2-7, with 7 bases fitting TRBD2. The germline gives CDR1 KGHSH, CDR2 LQKENI. The V gene end was trimmed by 2 bases and the J gene end by 1 base; junction bases not matched to a gene: 11. This CDR3 region has 17 residues. The CDR3 nucleotides are TGTGCCAGCTCACCAAGTCTCCGAGCGGGACCATCCTACGAGCAGTACTTC. This encodes CASSPSLRAGPSYEQYF.

This chain links TRBV6-5 with TRBJ2-6, with D perhaps TRBD1 or TRBD2 (5 bases each). The CDR3 loop spans 16 amino acids. V was pared by 0 bases and J by 1 base, with 7 bases between. Germline CDR1 and CDR2: MNHEY and SVGAGI. DNA for the CDR3: TGTGCCAGCAGTTACTCGAGGGGATCTGGGGCCAACGTCCTGACTTTC. It codes for CASSYSRGSGANVLTF.

This sequence joins TRBV7-2 and TRBJ2-4; D may be TRBD2 (6 bases). V lost 5 bases and J lost 0, with 17 bases in between. This CDR3 contains 17 residues. CDR1 SGHTA and CDR2 FQGNSA come from the germline V gene. CDR3 nucleotide sequence: TGTGCCAGCAGCCCCGTGGGACTCTCCCTAGCCAAAAACATTCAGTACTTC. The encoded protein is CASSPVGLSLAKNIQYF.

The V gene is TRBV20-1, the J gene TRBJ1-6, with 10 bases matching TRBD1. This CDR3 spans 16 amino acids. In germline, CDR1 is DFQATT, CDR2 SNEGSKA (reference sequence). V lost 5 bases and J lost 5; bases outside the gene matches: 9. The CDR3 coding sequence is TGCAGTGCTCCGCGGGACAGGGGTTCCCATAATTCACCCCTCCACTTT. Its protein product is CSAPRDRGSHNSPLHF.

This chain joins TRBV20-1 and TRBJ2-7; 13 nucleotides agree with TRBD2. Germline CDR1 DFQATT, CDR2 SNEGSKA (reference sequence). The CDR3 is 18 amino acids. V lost 5 bases, J lost 0 bases, and 13 bases stayed unmatched. In nucleotides, the CDR3 is TGCAGTGCTCGCCGACTAGCGGGAGGCCGCCTTGCCTCCTACGAGCAGTACTTC. The encoded protein is CSARRLAGGRLASYEQYF.